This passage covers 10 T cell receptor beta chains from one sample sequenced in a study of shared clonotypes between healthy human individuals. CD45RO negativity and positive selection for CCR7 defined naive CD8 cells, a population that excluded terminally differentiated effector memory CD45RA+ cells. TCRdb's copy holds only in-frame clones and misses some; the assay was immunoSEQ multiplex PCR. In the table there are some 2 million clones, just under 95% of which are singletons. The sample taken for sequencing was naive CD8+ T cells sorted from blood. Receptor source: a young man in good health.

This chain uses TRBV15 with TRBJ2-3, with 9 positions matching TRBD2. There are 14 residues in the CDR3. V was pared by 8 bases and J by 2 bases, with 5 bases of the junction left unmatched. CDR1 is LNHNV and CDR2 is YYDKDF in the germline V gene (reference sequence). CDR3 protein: CATGLAGNTDTQYF. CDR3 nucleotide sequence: TGTGCCACCGGGCTAGCGGGGAACACAGATACGCAGTATTTT.

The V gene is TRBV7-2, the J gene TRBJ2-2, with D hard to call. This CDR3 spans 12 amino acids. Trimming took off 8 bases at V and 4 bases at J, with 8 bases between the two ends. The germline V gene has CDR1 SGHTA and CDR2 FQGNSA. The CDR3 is CASEPITGELFF. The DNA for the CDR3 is TGTGCCAGCGAACCCATCACCGGGGAGCTGTTTTTT.

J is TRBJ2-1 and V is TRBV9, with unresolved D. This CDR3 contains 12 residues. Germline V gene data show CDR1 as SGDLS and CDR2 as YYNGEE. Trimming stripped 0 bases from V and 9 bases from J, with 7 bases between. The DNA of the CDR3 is TGTGCCAGCAGCGTAGATAACGTTGAGCAGTTCTTC. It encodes CASSVDNVEQFF.

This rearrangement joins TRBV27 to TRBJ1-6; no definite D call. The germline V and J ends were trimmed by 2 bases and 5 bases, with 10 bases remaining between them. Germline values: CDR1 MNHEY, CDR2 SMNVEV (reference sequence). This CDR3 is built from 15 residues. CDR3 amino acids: CASSLNPLNNSPLHF. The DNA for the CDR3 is TGTGCCAGCAGTTTAAACCCCCTCAATAATTCACCCCTCCACTTT.

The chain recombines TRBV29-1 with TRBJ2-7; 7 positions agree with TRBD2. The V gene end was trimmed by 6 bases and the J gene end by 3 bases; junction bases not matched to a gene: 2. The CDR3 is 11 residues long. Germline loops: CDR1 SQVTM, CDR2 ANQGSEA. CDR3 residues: CSVAGDYEQYF. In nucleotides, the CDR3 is TGCAGCGTGGCGGGGGACTACGAGCAGTACTTC.

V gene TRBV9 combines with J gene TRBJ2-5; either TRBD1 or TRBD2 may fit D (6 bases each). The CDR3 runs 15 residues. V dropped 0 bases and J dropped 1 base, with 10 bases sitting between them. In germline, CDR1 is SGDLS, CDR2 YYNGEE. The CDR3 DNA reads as TGTGCCAGCAGCGTAGTAGAGGGGGGCCAAGAGACCCAGTACTTC. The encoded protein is CASSVVEGGQETQYF.

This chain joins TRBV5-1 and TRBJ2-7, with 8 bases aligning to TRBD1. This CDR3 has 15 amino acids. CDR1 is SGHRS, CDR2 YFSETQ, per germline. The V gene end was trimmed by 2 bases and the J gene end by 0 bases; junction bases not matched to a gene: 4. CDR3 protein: CASSLRQGPSYEQYF. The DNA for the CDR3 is TGCGCCAGCAGCTTAAGACAGGGGCCCTCCTACGAGCAGTACTTC.

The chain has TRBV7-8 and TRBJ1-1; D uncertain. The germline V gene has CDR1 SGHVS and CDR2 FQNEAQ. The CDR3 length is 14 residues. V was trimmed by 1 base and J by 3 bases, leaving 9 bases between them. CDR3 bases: TGTGCCAGCAGCTTAGGATGGGTCGACACTGAAGCTTTCTTT. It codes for CASSLGWVDTEAFF.

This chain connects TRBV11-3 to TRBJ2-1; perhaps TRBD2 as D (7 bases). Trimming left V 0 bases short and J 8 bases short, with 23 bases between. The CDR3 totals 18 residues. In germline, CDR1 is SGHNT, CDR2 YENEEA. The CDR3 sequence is CASSLDTGGGGRRDEQFF. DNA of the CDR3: TGTGCCAGCAGCTTAGATACCGGAGGGGGGGGACGAAGAGATGAGCAGTTCTTC.

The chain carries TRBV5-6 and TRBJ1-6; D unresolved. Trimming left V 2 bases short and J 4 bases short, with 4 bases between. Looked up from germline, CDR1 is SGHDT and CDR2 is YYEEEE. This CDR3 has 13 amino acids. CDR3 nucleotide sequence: TGTGCCAGCAGCTTACTGTATAATTCACCCCTCCACTTT. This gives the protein CASSLLYNSPLHF.